The sequence of this T cell receptor beta chain was determined in a study of graft-versus-host responses after intestinal transplantation. General study points: GvH clones were found in recipient marrow; some appeared first in ileum or blood. High graft-versus-host to host-versus-graft clonal ratios were seen in allografts of patients with graft-donor T cell macrochimerism.

CDR3 size: 15 residues. Trimming pared 3 bases from V and 2 bases from J, leaving 12 bases between. Germline V lookup: CDR1 SGHTA, CDR2 FQGNSA. Some clones are missing from TCRdb's copy, which holds only in-frame ones; the method was immunoSEQ multiplex PCR. The data show 41,000 or so clones, 85% to 95% seen once. This clone was observed a single time. Its antigen is still unknown. The TCR was taken from a human donor who was the organ donor for an intestinal transplant. The rearrangement uses TRBV7-2 and TRBJ2-3; TRBD2 might be the D (6 bases). The material was unstimulated CD8+ T cells sorted from spleen or lymph node cells, obtained before transplant. The CDR3 sequence: CASSFVSGSTDTQYF. In DNA form, the CDR3 reads TGTGCCAGCAGCTTCGTTAGCGGATCCACAGATACGCAGTATTTT.